A single sample gave rise to the 20 T cell receptor beta chains below, sequenced in a study of OX40 agonist ivuxolimab in advanced cancers. Here immunoSEQ multiplex PCR was the method, and the copy in TCRdb shows in-frame clones only, minus some. The sample includes more than 25,000 clones, 65% to 85% seen only once; the top ten take about a quarter. Source: CD4+ or CD8+ T cells sorted from blood, taken in a trial of the OX40 agonist ivuxolimab. The receptors originated from an adult with an advanced solid tumor such as melanoma, head and neck, liver or kidney cancer.

This chain links TRBV6-5 with TRBJ2-7; no reliable D call. Trimming shortened V by 5 bases and J by 2 bases, and 7 bases separated the two germline ends. This CDR3 comprises 12 residues. Germline V gene data show CDR1 as MNHEY and CDR2 as SVGAGI. CDR3: CASSERAYEQYF. CDR3 coding DNA: TGTGCCAGCAGTGAGCGCGCCTACGAGCAGTACTTC.

This clone is a singleton in its sample. One end of the junction varies from germline; a read error may be responsible. This chain links TRBV11-2 with TRBJ2-7, with D perhaps TRBD1 or TRBD2 (7 bases each). Germline V CDR1 and CDR2: SGHAT, FQNNGV. The CDR3 spans 17 residues. The CDR3 DNA follows: TGTGCCAGCAACTTAGTATACGGGACAGCGGGGTCCTACGAGCAGTACTTC. This gives the protein CASNLVYGTAGSYEQYF.

The chain links TRBV4-1 to TRBJ2-7; D is uncertain. CDR1 is MGHRA, CDR2 YSYEKL, per germline. The CDR3 extends over 17 amino acids. Trimming removed 4 bases from V and 4 bases from J, with 23 bases in between. CDR3 amino acids: CASSPQGKGSISYEQYF. For the CDR3, the DNA is TGCGCCAGCAGCCCCCAAGGAAAAGGGTCTATTTCTTACGAGCAGTACTTC.

The V call is TRBV14, the J call TRBJ2-7; TRBD2 aligns across 8 bases. There are 16 residues in the CDR3. The germline CDR1 and CDR2 sequences are SGHDN and FVKESK. With V trimmed by 8 bases and J by 1 base, 13 bases remained unmatched. This CDR3 is CASAPTSGLGSYEQYF. CDR3 nucleotide sequence: TGTGCCAGCGCCCCGACTTCGGGACTAGGGTCCTACGAGCAGTACTTC. Full variable domain (missing parts from reference TRBV14 and TRBJ2-7): EAGVTQFPSHSVIEKGQTVTLRCDPISGHDNLYWYRRVMGKEIKFLLHFVKESKQDESGMPNNRFLAERTGGTYSTLKVQPAELEDSGVYFCASAPTSGLGSYEQYFGPGTRLTVT.

This clone showed up just once. The chain joins TRBV15 to TRBJ2-3; D is possibly TRBD2 (5 bases). The CDR3 has 15 residues. With 3 bases removed from V and 1 base from J, the gap between germline ends came to 11 bases. From germline, CDR1 is LNHNV and CDR2 YYDKDF (reference sequence). CDR3 nucleotides: TGTGCCACCAGCAGTCAGCGGCAAGGCACAGATACGCAGTATTTT. Residues: CATSSQRQGTDTQYF. Based on the CDR3 plus reference TRBV15 and TRBJ2-3, the full variable domain is DAMVIQNPRYQVTQFGKPVTLSCSQTLNHNVMYWYQQKSSQAPKLLFHYYDKDFNNEADTPDNFQSRRPNTSFCFLDIRSPGLGDTAMYLCATSSQRQGTDTQYFGPGTRLTVL.

The rearrangement joins TRBV2 to TRBJ2-1, with 13 nucleotides matching TRBD2. Germline V gives CDR1 SNHLY, CDR2 FYNNEI. J was trimmed by 1 base and V by 6 bases; bases with no gene match: 3. The length of the CDR3 is 16 residues. The chain's CDR3 is CASSALAGGSYNEQFF. As DNA, the CDR3 is TGTGCCAGCAGCGCACTAGCGGGAGGGTCCTACAATGAGCAGTTCTTC.

The chain has TRBV5-3 and TRBJ1-6; D is unresolved. TRBV5-3 is recorded as an ORF, its role being uncertain. Trimming took 6 bases from V and 3 from J, leaving 28 bases between them. The CDR3 extends over 20 amino acids. CDR3 amino acids: CARTFTPFSVGIGYNSPLHF. DNA for the CDR3: TGTGCCAGAACCTTTACTCCCTTTTCGGTCGGCATAGGCTATAATTCACCCCTCCACTTT.

The rearrangement joins TRBV10-3 to TRBJ1-1, with D unclear. There are 14 residues in the CDR3. Trimming cost V 3 bases and J 1 base, with 9 bases left between them. Germline CDR1 reads ENHRY; CDR2 reads SYGVKD. The CDR3 region has the DNA TGTGCCATCAGTGATCTAGACTCGAACACTGAAGCTTTCTTT. Protein sequence: CAISDLDSNTEAFF.

This clone was observed a handful of times. This sequence joins TRBV27 and TRBJ2-4; tentative D call: TRBD2 (6 bases). The V and J ends lost 7 bases and 3 bases respectively, with 25 bases between them. Germline values: CDR1 MNHEY, CDR2 SMNVEV (reference sequence). This CDR3 is built from 18 residues. CDR3: CASTSGTDGSGVKNIQYF. DNA for the CDR3: TGTGCCAGCACTTCCGGGACCGACGGGTCGGGAGTCAAAAACATTCAGTACTTC.

In the case of this clone: A much larger clone lies a single base off, so this may be a read error. This chain links TRBV7-8 with TRBJ2-7; D is unresolved. The V end was cut by 4 bases, the J end by 6 bases, with 7 bases between. The CDR3 spans 11 residues. Germline V CDR1 and CDR2: SGHVS, FQNEAQ. CDR3 protein: CASSSLPEQYF. The CDR3 DNA is TGTGCCAGCAGCTCCCTCCCCGAGCAGTACTTC.

The V gene is TRBV4-1, the J gene TRBJ2-1, with 14 positions matching TRBD2. The CDR3 contains 19 residues. Germline values: CDR1 MGHRA, CDR2 YSYEKL. With V trimmed by 3 bases and J by 1 base, 8 bases remained unmatched. In DNA form, the CDR3 reads TGCGCCAGCAGCCAGCCGGGACTAGCGGGAGAGTTATCCTACAATGAGCAGTTCTTC. The encoded protein is CASSQPGLAGELSYNEQFF.

The J gene is TRBJ1-2, the V gene TRBV6-5; TRBD1 might be the D (5 bases). This CDR3 region has 13 residues. With 4 bases removed from V and 7 bases from J, the gap between germline ends came to 13 bases. Germline loops: CDR1 MNHEY, CDR2 SVGAGI. The CDR3 DNA follows: TGTGCCAGCAGTTTAACCTGGGGGATTGGCTACACCTTC. Protein sequence: CASSLTWGIGYTF.

V gene TRBV5-1 combines with J gene TRBJ2-7; D is ambiguous. Germline V gene sequence: CDR1 SGHRS, CDR2 YFSETQ. Trimming took 1 base from V and 0 from J, leaving 8 bases between them. The CDR3 runs 14 residues. The DNA of the CDR3 is TGCGCCAGCAGCTTGCGTGTCGGCTCCTACGAGCAGTACTTC. It encodes CASSLRVGSYEQYF.

The V call is TRBV28, the J call TRBJ2-5; D is unresolved. The DNA end is more similar to TRBJ2-7, so the J call may be wrong. CDR1 and CDR2 (germline): MDHEN, SYDVKM. CDR3 size: 16 residues. DNA of the CDR3: TGTGCCAGCAGTTTTACCCGGGCCTCCCTAAGGGACGAGCAGTACTTC. Translated: CASSFTRASLRDEQYF.

The J gene is TRBJ1-5, the V gene TRBV6-6; no clear D. The CDR3 is 13 residues long. Germline V gives CDR1 MNHNY, CDR2 SVGAGI (reference sequence). V shed 4 bases and J shed 4 bases, with 8 bases lying between them. The CDR3 DNA sequence: TGTGCCAGCAGTTCGGGGTGGAATCAGCCCCAGCATTTT. Protein: CASSSGWNQPQHF.

The chain couples TRBV6-5 to TRBJ1-5, with D possibly TRBD1 on 6 matching bases. The CDR3 has 14 residues. Germline loops: CDR1 MNHEY, CDR2 SVGAGI. V was trimmed by 3 bases and J by 7 bases, leaving 13 bases between them. CDR3 bases: TGTGCCAGCAGTTATGGGGGGGCAAACCAGCCCCAGCATTTT. Translated: CASSYGGANQPQHF.

V is TRBV2 and J is TRBJ2-5, with a possible D match to TRBD2 (6 bases). The CDR3 length is 15 residues. V lost 8 bases to trimming and J lost 0 bases, with 16 bases between them. Per the germline V gene, CDR1 is SNHLY and CDR2 is FYNNEI. CDR3 bases: TGTGCCAGCTTCGAGGAGGGGCAACACCAAGAGACCCAGTACTTC. Amino acids: CASFEEGQHQETQYF.

The V call is TRBV6-4, the J call TRBJ2-5; D gene unclear. Trimming stripped 6 bases from V and 5 bases from J, with 19 bases between. The CDR3 contains 15 residues. Germline V gene sequence: CDR1 MRHNA, CDR2 SNTAGT. The CDR3 loop reads CASSVGDGVVETQYF. CDR3 DNA: TGTGCCAGCAGCGTTGGGGATGGGGTGGTGGAGACCCAGTACTTC.

This sequence joins TRBV10-2 and TRBJ1-6; unclear D gene. The CDR3 spans 12 residues. The germline V gene has CDR1 WSHSY and CDR2 SAAADI. V lost 7 bases to trimming and J lost 4 bases, with 5 bases between them. The CDR3 region is CASTSYNSPLHF. CDR3 nucleotides: TGCGCCAGCACCTCATATAATTCACCCCTCCACTTT.

The chain couples TRBV5-1 to TRBJ1-2, with 12 bases aligning to TRBD1. CDR3 size: 19 residues. Germline lookup yields CDR1 SGHRS and CDR2 YFSETQ. Losses at the gene ends were 4 bases for V and 4 bases for J; bases not matched to a gene: 17. Here the CDR3 reads CASSPDYGTGGDPSYGYTF. CDR3 coding DNA: TGCGCCAGCAGCCCAGATTACGGGACAGGGGGCGATCCATCCTATGGCTACACCTTC.